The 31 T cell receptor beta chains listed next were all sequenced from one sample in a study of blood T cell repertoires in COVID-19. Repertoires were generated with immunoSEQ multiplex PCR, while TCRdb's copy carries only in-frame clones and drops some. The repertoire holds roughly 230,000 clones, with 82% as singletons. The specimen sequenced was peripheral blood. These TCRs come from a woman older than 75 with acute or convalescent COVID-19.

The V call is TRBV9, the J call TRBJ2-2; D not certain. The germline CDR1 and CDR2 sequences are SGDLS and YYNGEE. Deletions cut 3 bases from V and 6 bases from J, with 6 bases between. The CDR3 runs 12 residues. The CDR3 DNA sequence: TGTGCCAGCAGCGGTGGAGCCGGGGAGCTGTTTTTT. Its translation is CASSGGAGELFF.

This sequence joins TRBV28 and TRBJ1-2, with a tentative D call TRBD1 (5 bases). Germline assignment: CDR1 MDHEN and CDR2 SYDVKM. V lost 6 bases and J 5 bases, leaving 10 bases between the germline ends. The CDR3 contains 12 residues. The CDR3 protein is CASRPSGYGYTF. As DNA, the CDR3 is TGTGCCAGCAGACCCTCAGGGTATGGCTACACCTTC.

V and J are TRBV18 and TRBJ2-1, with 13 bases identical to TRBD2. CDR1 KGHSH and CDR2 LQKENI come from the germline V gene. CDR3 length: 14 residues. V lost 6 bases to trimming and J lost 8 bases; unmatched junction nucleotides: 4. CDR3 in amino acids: CASSGLAGRDEQFF. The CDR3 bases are TGTGCCAGCTCGGGACTAGCGGGGAGGGATGAGCAGTTCTTC.

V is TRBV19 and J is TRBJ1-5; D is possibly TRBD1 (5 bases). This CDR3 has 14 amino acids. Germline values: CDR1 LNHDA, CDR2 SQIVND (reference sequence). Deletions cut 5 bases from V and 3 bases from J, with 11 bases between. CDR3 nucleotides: TGTGCCAGTAGTCCCCGACAGTACAATCAGCCCCAGCATTTT. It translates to CASSPRQYNQPQHF.

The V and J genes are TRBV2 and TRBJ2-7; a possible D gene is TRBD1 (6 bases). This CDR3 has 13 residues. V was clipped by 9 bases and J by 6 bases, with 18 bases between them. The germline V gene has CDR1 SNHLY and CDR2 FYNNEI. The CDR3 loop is CARGVTGKLEQYF. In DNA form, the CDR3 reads TGTGCCAGGGGGGTAACAGGGAAGCTCGAGCAGTACTTC.

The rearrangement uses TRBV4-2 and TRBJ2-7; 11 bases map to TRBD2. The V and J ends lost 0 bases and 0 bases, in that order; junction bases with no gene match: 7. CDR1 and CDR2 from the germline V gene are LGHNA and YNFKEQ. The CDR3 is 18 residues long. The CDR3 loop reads CASSQDRSSGGTSYEQYF. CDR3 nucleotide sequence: TGTGCCAGCAGCCAAGATCGGTCTAGCGGGGGGACCTCCTACGAGCAGTACTTC.

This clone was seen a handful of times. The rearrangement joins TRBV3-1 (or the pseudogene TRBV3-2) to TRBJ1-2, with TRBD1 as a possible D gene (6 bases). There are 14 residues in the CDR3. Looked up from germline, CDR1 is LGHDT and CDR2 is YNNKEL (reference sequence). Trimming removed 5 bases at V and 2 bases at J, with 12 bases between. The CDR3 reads CASSSHRVNYGYTF. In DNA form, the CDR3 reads TGTGCCAGCAGCTCCCACAGGGTAAACTATGGCTACACCTTC.

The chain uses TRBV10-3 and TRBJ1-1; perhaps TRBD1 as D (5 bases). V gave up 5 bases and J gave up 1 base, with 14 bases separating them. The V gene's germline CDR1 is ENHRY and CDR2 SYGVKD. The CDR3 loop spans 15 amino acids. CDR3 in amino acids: CAISTRGVSNTEAFF. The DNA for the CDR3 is TGTGCCATCAGTACCCGGGGGGTTTCGAACACTGAAGCTTTCTTT.

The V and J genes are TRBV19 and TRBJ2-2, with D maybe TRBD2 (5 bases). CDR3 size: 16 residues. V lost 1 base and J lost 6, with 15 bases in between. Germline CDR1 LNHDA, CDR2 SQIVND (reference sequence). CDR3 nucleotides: TGTGCCAGTAGTATAGGTTGGACTCACCATCCCGGGGAGCTGTTTTTT. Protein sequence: CASSIGWTHHPGELFF.

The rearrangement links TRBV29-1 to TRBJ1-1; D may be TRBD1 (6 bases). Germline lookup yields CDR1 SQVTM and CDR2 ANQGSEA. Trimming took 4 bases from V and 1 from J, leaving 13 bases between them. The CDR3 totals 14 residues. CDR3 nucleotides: TGCAGCGTTGGCCGGGACACCTCGAACACTGAAGCTTTCTTT. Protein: CSVGRDTSNTEAFF.

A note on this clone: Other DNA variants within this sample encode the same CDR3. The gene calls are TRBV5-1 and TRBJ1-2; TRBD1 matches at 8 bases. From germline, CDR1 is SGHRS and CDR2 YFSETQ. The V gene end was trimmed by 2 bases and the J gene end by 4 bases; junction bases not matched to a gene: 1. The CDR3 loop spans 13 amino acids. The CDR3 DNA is TGCGCCAGCAGCTTACAGGGGGGCTATGGCTACACCTTC. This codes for CASSLQGGYGYTF.

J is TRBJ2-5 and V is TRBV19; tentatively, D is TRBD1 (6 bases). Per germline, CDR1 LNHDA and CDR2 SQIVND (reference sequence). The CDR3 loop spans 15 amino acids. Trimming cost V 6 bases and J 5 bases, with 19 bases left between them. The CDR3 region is CASSSTGQRQETQYF. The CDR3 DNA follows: TGTGCCAGTAGCTCAACCGGACAGCGACAGGAGACCCAGTACTTC.

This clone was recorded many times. As DNA, the CDR3 is TGTGCCAGCAGCATGGACAGGGAATCCTACGAGCAGTACTTC. Protein sequence: CASSMDRESYEQYF. The V call is TRBV11-2, the J call TRBJ2-7; 8 bases line up with TRBD1. This CDR3 has 14 amino acids. V shed 5 bases and J 1 base; nucleotides not matched to a gene: 4. Germline loops: CDR1 SGHAT, CDR2 FQNNGV.

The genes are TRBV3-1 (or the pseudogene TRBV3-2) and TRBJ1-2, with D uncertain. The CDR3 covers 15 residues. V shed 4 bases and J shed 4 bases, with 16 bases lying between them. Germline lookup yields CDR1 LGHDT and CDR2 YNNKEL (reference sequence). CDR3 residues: CASSPRVGLSYGYTF. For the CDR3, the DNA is TGTGCCAGCAGCCCCCGCGTGGGCCTCAGCTATGGCTACACCTTC.

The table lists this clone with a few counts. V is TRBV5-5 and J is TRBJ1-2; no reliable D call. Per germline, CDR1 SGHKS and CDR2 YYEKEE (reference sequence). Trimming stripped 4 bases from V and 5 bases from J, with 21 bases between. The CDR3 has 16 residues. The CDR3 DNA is TGTGCCAGCAGCGACCCGACGATGAAGGGAGGTTATGGCTACACCTTC. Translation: CASSDPTMKGGYGYTF.

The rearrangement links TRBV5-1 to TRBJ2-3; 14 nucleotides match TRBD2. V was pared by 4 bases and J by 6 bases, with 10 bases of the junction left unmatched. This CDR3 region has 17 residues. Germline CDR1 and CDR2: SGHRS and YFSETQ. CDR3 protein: CASSLGLAGAPGDTQYF. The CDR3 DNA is TGCGCCAGCAGCCTGGGACTAGCGGGGGCCCCCGGGGATACGCAGTATTTT. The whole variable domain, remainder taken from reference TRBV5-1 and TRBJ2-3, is KAGVTQTPRYLIKTRGQQVTLSCSPISGHRSVSWYQQTPGQGLQFLFEYFSETQRNKGNFPGRFSGRQFSNSRSEMNVSTLELGDSALYLCASSLGLAGAPGDTQYFGPGTRLTVL.

DNA for the CDR3: TGTGCCAGCAGCTCAAGACTAGCGGGGAGCACAGATACGCAGTATTTT. Residues: CASSSRLAGSTDTQYF. The chain recombines TRBV9 with TRBJ2-3; TRBD2 agrees at 11 bases. This CDR3 has 16 amino acids. Germline V gene lookup returns CDR1 SGDLS and CDR2 YYNGEE. V gave up 4 bases and J gave up 0 bases; unmatched junction bases: 4. Supplemented by reference TRBV9 and TRBJ2-3, the full variable domain reads DSGVTQTPKHLITATGQRVTLRCSPRSGDLSVYWYQQSLDQGLQFLIQYYNGEERAKGNILERFSAQQFPDLHSELNLSSLELGDSALYFCASSSRLAGSTDTQYFGPGTRLTVL.

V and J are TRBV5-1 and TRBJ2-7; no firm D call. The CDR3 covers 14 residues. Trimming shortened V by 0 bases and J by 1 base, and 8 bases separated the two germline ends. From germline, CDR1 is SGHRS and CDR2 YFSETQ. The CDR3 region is CASSLGRPSYEQYF. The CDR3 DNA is TGCGCCAGCAGCTTGGGGCGGCCTTCCTACGAGCAGTACTTC.

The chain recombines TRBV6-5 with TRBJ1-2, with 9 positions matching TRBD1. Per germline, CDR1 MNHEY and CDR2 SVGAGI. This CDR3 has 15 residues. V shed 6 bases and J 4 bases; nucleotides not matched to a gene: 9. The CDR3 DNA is TGTGCCAGCAGCATACAGGGGGCGAATCCCTATGGCTACACCTTC. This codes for CASSIQGANPYGYTF.

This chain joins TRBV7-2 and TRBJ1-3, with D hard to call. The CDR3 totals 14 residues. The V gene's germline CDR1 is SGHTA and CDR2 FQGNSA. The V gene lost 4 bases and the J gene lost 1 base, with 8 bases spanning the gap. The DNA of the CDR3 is TGTGCCAGCAGCTGGGCTCCGTCTGGAAACACCATATATTTT. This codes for CASSWAPSGNTIYF. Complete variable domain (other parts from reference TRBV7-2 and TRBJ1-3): GAGVSQSPSNKVTEKGKDVELRCDPISGHTALYWYRQSLGQGLEFLIYFQGNSAPDKSGLPSDRFSAERTGGSVSTLTIQRTQQEDSAVYLCASSWAPSGNTIYFGEGSWLTVV.

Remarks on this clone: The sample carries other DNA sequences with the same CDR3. The CDR3 coding sequence is TGTGCCAGCTCACCACCGGGGGGATACGAGCAGTACTTC. Encoded protein: CASSPPGGYEQYF. The chain links TRBV18 to TRBJ2-7; D possibly corresponds to TRBD2 (6 bases). This CDR3 contains 13 residues. V lost 0 bases to trimming and J lost 4 bases, with 7 bases between them. Germline assignment: CDR1 KGHSH and CDR2 LQKENI.

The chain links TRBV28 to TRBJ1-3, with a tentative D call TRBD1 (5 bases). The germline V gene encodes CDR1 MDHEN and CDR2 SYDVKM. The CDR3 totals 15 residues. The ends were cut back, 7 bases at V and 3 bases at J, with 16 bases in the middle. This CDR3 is CASNDRPQGGNTIYF. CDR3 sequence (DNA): TGTGCCAGCAACGACAGACCCCAGGGTGGAAACACCATATATTTT.

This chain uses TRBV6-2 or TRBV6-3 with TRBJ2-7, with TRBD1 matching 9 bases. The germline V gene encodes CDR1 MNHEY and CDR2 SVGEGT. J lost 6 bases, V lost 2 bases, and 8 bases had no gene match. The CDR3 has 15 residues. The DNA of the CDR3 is TGTGCCAGCAGTTACAGGGGACAGGGTCGAGGCGAGCAGTACTTC. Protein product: CASSYRGQGRGEQYF.

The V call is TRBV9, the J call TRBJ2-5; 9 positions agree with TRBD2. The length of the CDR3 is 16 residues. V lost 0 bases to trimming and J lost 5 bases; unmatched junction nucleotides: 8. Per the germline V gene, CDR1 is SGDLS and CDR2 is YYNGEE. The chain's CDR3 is CASSVDGGGAAETQYF. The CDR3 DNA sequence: TGTGCCAGCAGCGTAGACGGCGGGGGGGCCGCGGAGACCCAGTACTTC.

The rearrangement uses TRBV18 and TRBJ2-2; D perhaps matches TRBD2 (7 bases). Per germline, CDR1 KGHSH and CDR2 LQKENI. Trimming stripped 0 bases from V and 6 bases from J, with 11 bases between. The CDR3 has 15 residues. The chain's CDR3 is CASSPPGGPSGELFF. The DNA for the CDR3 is TGTGCCAGCTCACCACCGGGGGGGCCCTCCGGGGAGCTGTTTTTT.

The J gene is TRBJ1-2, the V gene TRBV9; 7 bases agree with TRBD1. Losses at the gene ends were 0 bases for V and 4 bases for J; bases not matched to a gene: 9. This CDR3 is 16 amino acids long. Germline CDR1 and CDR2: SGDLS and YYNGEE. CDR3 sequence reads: CASSVGRGPAGYGYTF. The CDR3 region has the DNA TGTGCCAGCAGCGTAGGGAGGGGGCCAGCCGGCTATGGCTACACCTTC.

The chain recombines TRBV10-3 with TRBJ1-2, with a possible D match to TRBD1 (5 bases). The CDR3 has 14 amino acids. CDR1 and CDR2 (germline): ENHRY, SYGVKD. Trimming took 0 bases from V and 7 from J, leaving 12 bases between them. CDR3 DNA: TGTGCCATCAGTGAGTCAGGGGATTCATTTGGCTACACCTTC. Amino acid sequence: CAISESGDSFGYTF.

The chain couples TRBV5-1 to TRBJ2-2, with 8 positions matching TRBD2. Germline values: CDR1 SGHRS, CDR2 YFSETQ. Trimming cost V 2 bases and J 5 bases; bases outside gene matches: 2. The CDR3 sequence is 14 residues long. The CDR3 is CASSLLAETGELFF. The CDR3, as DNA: TGCGCCAGCAGCTTACTAGCGGAAACCGGGGAGCTGTTTTTT.

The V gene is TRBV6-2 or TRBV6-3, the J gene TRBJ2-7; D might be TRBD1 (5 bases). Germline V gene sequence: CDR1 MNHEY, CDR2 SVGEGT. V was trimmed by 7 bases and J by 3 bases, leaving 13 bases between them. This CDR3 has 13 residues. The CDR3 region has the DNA TGTGCCAGCAACCCGACAGATAACTACGAGCAGTACTTC. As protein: CASNPTDNYEQYF.

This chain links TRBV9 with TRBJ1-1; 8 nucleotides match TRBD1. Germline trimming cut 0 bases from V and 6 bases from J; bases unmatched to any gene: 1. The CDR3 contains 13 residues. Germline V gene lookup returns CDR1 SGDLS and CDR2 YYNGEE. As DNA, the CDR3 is TGTGCCAGCAGCGTAGAACAGGGGGCTGAAGCTTTCTTT. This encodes CASSVEQGAEAFF. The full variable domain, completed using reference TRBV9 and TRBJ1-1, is DSGVTQTPKHLITATGQRVTLRCSPRSGDLSVYWYQQSLDQGLQFLIQYYNGEERAKGNILERFSAQQFPDLHSELNLSSLELGDSALYFCASSVEQGAEAFFGQGTRLTVV.

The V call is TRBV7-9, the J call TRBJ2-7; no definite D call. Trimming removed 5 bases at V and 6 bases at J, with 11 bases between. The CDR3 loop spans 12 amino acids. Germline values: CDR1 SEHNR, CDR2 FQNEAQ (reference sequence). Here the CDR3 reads CASSRSQSEQYF. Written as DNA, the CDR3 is TGTGCCAGCAGCCGGAGCCAGTCCGAGCAGTACTTC.